Shown below are 30 T cell receptor beta chains from a single sample sequenced in a study of blood T cell repertoires in COVID-19. The method was immunoSEQ multiplex PCR; TCRdb's version includes in-frame clones alone and lacks a portion of them. The sample has a few hundred thousand clones, about 81% seen once; the top ten hold approximately 5.2%. Sequences were obtained from peripheral blood. The source of these receptors is a woman aged 65 to 85 with COVID-19, enrolled during active disease.

This clone occurred once. The V call is TRBV21-1, the J call TRBJ2-7; the table assigns TRBD2, which was not confirmed against the DNA. TRBV21-1 is a known pseudogene. The CDR3 spans 16 residues. CDR3 amino acids: CASSMWLAGVVGEQYF. The CDR3 DNA is TGTGCCAGCAGCATGTGGCTAGCGGGAGTAGTCGGCGAGCAGTACTTC.

The V and J genes are TRBV30 and TRBJ2-1; D is possibly TRBD1 (6 bases). This CDR3 is 15 amino acids long. Deletions cut 2 bases from V and 2 bases from J, with 13 bases between. Germline V gives CDR1 GTSNPN, CDR2 SVGIG (reference sequence). Here the CDR3 reads CAWSLSRGTYNEQFF. The CDR3 DNA reads TGTGCCTGGAGTCTCTCCAGGGGAACCTACAATGAGCAGTTCTTC.

This chain uses TRBV28 with TRBJ2-6, with 7 bases identical to TRBD1. The V segment lost 6 bases and the J segment 2 bases; nucleotides outside the gene matches: 4. The CDR3 totals 15 residues. Germline V CDR1 and CDR2: MDHEN, SYDVKM. CDR3 sequence: CASSLTGPGANVLTF. The CDR3 DNA is TGTGCCAGCAGCCTGACAGGGCCTGGGGCCAACGTCCTGACTTTC. Full variable domain (missing parts from reference TRBV28 and TRBJ2-6): DVKVTQSSRYLVKRTGEKVFLECVQDMDHENMFWYRQDPGLGLRLIYFSYDVKMKEKGDIPEGYSVSREKKERFSLILESASTNQTSMYLCASSLTGPGANVLTFGAGSRLTVL.

This clone was counted between two and nine times. The chain has TRBV6-2 or TRBV6-3 and TRBJ2-2; D remains unclear. The V end lost 5 bases, the J end lost 7 bases, and 8 bases lay between the germline ends. Germline-derived CDR1 and CDR2 are MNHEY and SVGEGT. This CDR3 has 12 residues. This CDR3 is CASSTQFGELFF. The CDR3 DNA reads TGTGCCAGCAGTACACAGTTCGGGGAGCTGTTTTTT.

The J gene is TRBJ2-5, the V gene TRBV19; 8 nucleotides agree with TRBD1. This CDR3 is 13 amino acids long. Looked up from germline, CDR1 is LNHDA and CDR2 is SQIVND (reference sequence). V lost 6 bases, J lost 6 bases, and 6 bases stayed unmatched. CDR3 nucleotides: TGTGCCAGTAGCCGGACAGGGCCAAAGACCCAGTACTTC. Translation: CASSRTGPKTQYF.

In this sample, this clone turned up once. J is TRBJ2-5 and V is TRBV7-9; 8 bases agree with TRBD1. V lost 3 bases to trimming and J lost 5 bases; unmatched junction nucleotides: 11. Germline V gene lookup returns CDR1 SEHNR and CDR2 FQNEAQ (reference sequence). The CDR3 covers 16 residues. In nucleotides, the CDR3 is TGTGCCAGCAGCTTCCAAGCCGGGACAGGAGGGGAGACCCAGTACTTC. It translates to CASSFQAGTGGETQYF.

The chain employs TRBV28 and TRBJ1-5; D is possibly TRBD1 (5 bases). The CDR3 covers 15 residues. The germline V gene has CDR1 MDHEN and CDR2 SYDVKM. With 2 bases removed from V and 7 bases from J, the gap between germline ends came to 15 bases. The CDR3 nucleotides read TGTGCCAGCAGTTTAGGAAGGGGATTCAGGCAGCCCCAGCATTTT. It codes for CASSLGRGFRQPQHF. Variable domain in full (rest from reference TRBV28 and TRBJ1-5): DVKVTQSSRYLVKRTGEKVFLECVQDMDHENMFWYRQDPGLGLRLIYFSYDVKMKEKGDIPEGYSVSREKKERFSLILESASTNQTSMYLCASSLGRGFRQPQHFGDGTRLSIL.

Turning to this clone: This sample also contains other DNA sequences that code for the same CDR3. The rearrangement links TRBV18 to TRBJ2-3; D may be TRBD2 (5 bases). The CDR3 sequence is 14 residues long. V was shortened by 6 bases and J by 0 bases, with 10 bases between the two germline ends. The V gene's germline CDR1 is KGHSH and CDR2 LQKENI. In DNA, the CDR3 is TGTGCCAGCTCGCCGGACTCGAGCACAGATACGCAGTATTTT. This gives the protein CASSPDSSTDTQYF.

The chain uses TRBV18 and TRBJ2-6; D possibly corresponds to TRBD2 (5 bases). Germline loops: CDR1 KGHSH, CDR2 LQKENI. Trimming removed 6 bases from V and 0 bases from J, with 9 bases in between. This CDR3 has 15 amino acids. CDR3: CASSPGISGANVLTF. CDR3 in DNA: TGTGCCAGCTCCCCGGGGATCTCTGGGGCCAACGTCCTGACTTTC. Full variable domain (rest looked up from reference TRBV18 and TRBJ2-6): NAGVMQNPRHLVRRRGQEARLRCSPMKGHSHVYWYRQLPEEGLKFMVYLQKENIIDESGMPKERFSAEFPKEGPSILRIQQVVRGDSAAYFCASSPGISGANVLTFGAGSRLTVL.

The V and J genes are TRBV4-3 and TRBJ1-4; maybe TRBD1 (6 bases). Trimming cost V 0 bases and J 8 bases, with 25 bases left between them. The CDR3 runs to 19 residues. Germline CDR1 LGHNA, CDR2 YSLEER. The chain's CDR3 is CASSQDRASGGAPAEKLFF. In nucleotides, the CDR3 is TGCGCCAGCAGCCAAGATCGGGCTTCGGGGGGGGCCCCGGCCGAAAAACTGTTTTTT.

V usage is TRBV6-2 or TRBV6-3 and J usage is TRBJ2-1, with 7 bases lining up with TRBD2. J lost 12 bases, V lost 5 bases, and 10 bases had no gene match. This CDR3 is built from 13 residues. Germline V CDR1 and CDR2: MNHEY, SVGEGT. The chain's CDR3 is CASSGEGYLRQFF. DNA for the CDR3: TGTGCCAGCAGTGGGGAGGGCTACCTCAGGCAGTTCTTC.

This chain joins TRBV5-1 and TRBJ2-1, with TRBD2 as a possible D gene (6 bases). V lost 3 bases and J lost 7, with 14 bases in between. CDR1 is SGHRS, CDR2 YFSETQ, per germline. CDR3 length: 14 amino acids. The CDR3: CASSYSGTQNEQFF. The CDR3 DNA is TGCGCCAGCAGCTACTCCGGGACTCAGAATGAGCAGTTCTTC. Full variable domain (rest looked up from reference TRBV5-1 and TRBJ2-1): KAGVTQTPRYLIKTRGQQVTLSCSPISGHRSVSWYQQTPGQGLQFLFEYFSETQRNKGNFPGRFSGRQFSNSRSEMNVSTLELGDSALYLCASSYSGTQNEQFFGPGTRLTVL.

The rearrangement joins TRBV3-1 (or the pseudogene TRBV3-2) to TRBJ2-7, with 7 nucleotides matching TRBD1. Germline CDR1 is LGHDT and CDR2 is YNNKEL (reference sequence). This CDR3 region has 16 residues. J lost 0 bases, V lost 3 bases, and 8 bases had no gene match. CDR3: CASSHYLGQDSYEQYF. As DNA, the CDR3 is TGTGCCAGCAGCCATTACCTAGGACAGGACTCCTACGAGCAGTACTTC.

The chain uses TRBV28 and TRBJ2-1; D may be TRBD2 (6 bases). Trimming removed 2 bases at V and 10 bases at J, with 12 bases between. Germline V CDR1 and CDR2: MDHEN, SYDVKM. CDR3 length: 13 residues. CDR3 protein: CASSLVASGEQFF. Here the CDR3 DNA reads TGTGCCAGCAGTTTAGTGGCCAGCGGGGAGCAGTTCTTC.

V and J are TRBV5-1 and TRBJ2-7; 8 bases agree with TRBD1. J gave up 4 bases and V 0 bases, and 6 bases lay outside the gene matches. The CDR3 extends over 15 amino acids. The V gene's germline CDR1 is SGHRS and CDR2 YFSETQ. The CDR3: CASSLGTGIQYEQYF. CDR3 in DNA: TGCGCCAGCAGCTTGGGGACAGGGATTCAATACGAGCAGTACTTC.

The rearrangement uses TRBV10-3 and TRBJ2-3; maybe TRBD2 (5 bases). Germline loops: CDR1 ENHRY, CDR2 SYGVKD. V was shortened by 3 bases and J by 1 base, with 8 bases between the two germline ends. The CDR3 sequence is 14 residues long. The CDR3 region is CAISDEGGTDTQYF. The CDR3 DNA is TGTGCCATCAGTGATGAGGGAGGCACAGATACGCAGTATTTT.

The chain couples TRBV6-5 to TRBJ1-2; 10 bases fit TRBD1. The V segment lost 0 bases and the J segment 6 bases; nucleotides outside the gene matches: 4. The CDR3 contains 15 residues. Germline assignment: CDR1 MNHEY and CDR2 SVGAGI. Here the CDR3 DNA reads TGTGCCAGCAGTTACTCGGGACAGGGGCCCAATGGCTACACCTTC. Translation gives CASSYSGQGPNGYTF.

The gene calls are TRBV7-2 and TRBJ1-5, with unresolved D. V was pared by 1 base and J by 2 bases, with 9 bases between. The CDR3 extends over 15 amino acids. The germline V gene encodes CDR1 SGHTA and CDR2 FQGNSA. CDR3 in DNA: TGTGCCAGCAGCTTAGAGGAGGGTGGCAATCAGCCCCAGCATTTT. Residues: CASSLEEGGNQPQHF.

The count of this clone is one. The chain is built from TRBV24-1 and TRBJ1-2, with 8 bases lining up with TRBD1. The ends lost 4 bases at V and 8 bases at J; junction bases unmatched: 11. This CDR3 is built from 15 residues. Germline V gene lookup returns CDR1 KGHDR and CDR2 SFDVKD. In DNA, the CDR3 is TGTGCCACCAGTGACCCCCGGGGACAGGAGGTGGGCTACACCTTC. Protein sequence: CATSDPRGQEVGYTF.

The rearrangement joins TRBV5-4 to TRBJ2-2; TRBD1 aligns across 9 bases. This CDR3 is built from 17 residues. The V and J ends lost 4 bases and 5 bases, in that order; junction bases with no gene match: 12. Germline assignment: CDR1 SGHNT and CDR2 YYREEE (reference sequence). In DNA form, the CDR3 reads TGTGCCAGCAGCGGTAAAACAGGGGGCGGGGTGACCGGGGAGCTGTTTTTT. Its translation is CASSGKTGGGVTGELFF.

The gene calls are TRBV11-2 and TRBJ2-7; 10 bases match TRBD1. V gave up 0 bases and J gave up 3 bases; unmatched junction bases: 5. The CDR3 is 16 residues long. Germline CDR1 reads SGHAT; CDR2 reads FQNNGV. CDR3 DNA sequence: TGTGCCAGCAGCTTAGATCGGACAGGGGGAGTCTACGAGCAGTACTTC. Translation: CASSLDRTGGVYEQYF.

This rearrangement joins TRBV5-1 to TRBJ2-3; D not resolved. The CDR3 contains 12 residues. V was shortened by 4 bases and J by 0 bases, with 3 bases between the two germline ends. Germline CDR1 is SGHRS and CDR2 is YFSETQ. The CDR3 nucleotides are TGCGCCAGCAGCATAAGCACAGATACGCAGTATTTT. Encoded protein: CASSISTDTQYF.

V gene TRBV3-1 (or the pseudogene TRBV3-2) combines with J gene TRBJ2-5; 9 bases align to TRBD2. The end of the DNA fits TRBJ2-7 better, so the J call may be wrong. The length of the CDR3 is 18 residues. The germline V gene has CDR1 LGHDT and CDR2 YNNKEL (reference sequence). DNA for the CDR3: TGTGCCAGCAGCCAAGATCCGGGACTAGCTAAGACTTCCTACGAGCAGTACTTC. It is translated as CASSQDPGLAKTSYEQYF.

The rearrangement uses TRBV15 and TRBJ2-1; 8 bases match TRBD1. V was clipped by 0 bases and J by 8 bases; unmatched bases: 3. The germline CDR1 and CDR2 sequences are LNHNV and YYDKDF (reference sequence). The CDR3 is 14 amino acids. CDR3 region: CATSRDQGADEQFF. The CDR3 DNA reads TGTGCCACCAGCAGAGACCAGGGGGCCGATGAGCAGTTCTTC.

This sequence joins TRBV29-1 and TRBJ2-7, with TRBD1 as a possible D gene (6 bases). V shed 6 bases and J shed 2 bases, with 11 bases lying between them. Germline loops: CDR1 SQVTM, CDR2 ANQGSEA. This CDR3 has 12 residues. CDR3 protein: CSVAQGPYEQYF. Here the CDR3 DNA reads TGCAGCGTGGCACAGGGACCCTACGAGCAGTACTTC.

This rearrangement joins TRBV29-1 to TRBJ2-7; D is possibly TRBD2 (6 bases). V was cut by 5 bases and J by 3 bases, with 11 bases left in between. The CDR3 is 12 amino acids. In germline, CDR1 is SQVTM, CDR2 ANQGSEA. Here the CDR3 DNA reads TGCAGCGTTACCGGGAGCAGCTACGAGCAGTACTTC. It encodes CSVTGSSYEQYF.

The V and J genes are TRBV19 and TRBJ1-5; TRBD1 matches 9 bases. Germline V gene sequence: CDR1 LNHDA, CDR2 SQIVND (reference sequence). This CDR3 is built from 16 residues. V lost 6 bases to trimming and J lost 6 bases; unmatched junction nucleotides: 12. DNA for the CDR3: TGTGCCAGTAGACCCGAGGGACAGGGAGAGGGTCAGCCCCAGCATTTT. Its translation: CASRPEGQGEGQPQHF.

This clone turned up a few times. The chain has TRBV7-8 and TRBJ2-1; weak D call: TRBD2 (6 bases). This CDR3 region has 16 residues. Germline CDR1 SGHVS, CDR2 FQNEAQ. V was shortened by 1 base and J by 9 bases, with 19 bases between the two germline ends. The CDR3 bases are TGTGCCAGCAGCTTAGGAGGTGCGGGATGGGATCCTGAGCAGTTCTTC. It specifies CASSLGGAGWDPEQFF.

Regarding this clone: The same CDR3 arises from other DNA sequences in this sample as well. The V and J genes are TRBV27 and TRBJ1-1; D ambiguous. CDR1 MNHEY and CDR2 SMNVEV come from the germline V gene (reference sequence). The CDR3 has 12 amino acids. V lost 3 bases and J lost 4, with 6 bases in between. CDR3 loop: CASSFLGTEAFF. CDR3 DNA sequence: TGTGCCAGCAGTTTCCTCGGCACTGAAGCTTTCTTT.

The rearrangement joins TRBV20-1 to TRBJ2-7; no clear D gene. With 3 bases removed from V and 1 base from J, the gap between germline ends came to 10 bases. The germline V gene has CDR1 DFQATT and CDR2 SNEGSKA (reference sequence). CDR3 length equals 13 residues. The CDR3 loop is CSASDRYSYEQYF. In DNA form, the CDR3 reads TGCAGTGCTAGTGACCGGTATTCCTACGAGCAGTACTTC.